Below are 21 T cell receptor beta chains sequenced from a single sample in a study of regulatory T cells in long-lasting Graves disease. The time point: persistent/refractory GD, antithyroid drugs over 5 years with positive TRAb. From PBMCs, RNA was extracted and then used to make the TCR library. Building of the TCR beta libraries involved iRepertoire HTBI primers and Arm-PCR of CDR3 regions. TCRdb redid the calling of the multiplex PCR reads with MiXCR, one entry per CDR3 protein. The sample consists of under 500,000 distinct CDR3 sequences, less than 25% of them appearing once. The sequencing used peripheral blood mononuclear cells (PBMCs), collected when the disease was refractory, from a patient treated with antithyroid drugs. The receptors derive from a female donor with Graves disease.

This clonotype was seen a few times. CDR3 in amino acids: CAGEGGTGEDTGELFF. The CDR3 DNA is TGTGCCGGCGAGGGGGGCACAGGGGAAGACACCGGGGAGCTGTTTTTT. This chain joins TRBV7-9 and TRBJ2-2; the D gene is possibly TRBD1 (7 bases). With 11 bases removed from V and 3 bases from J, the gap between germline ends came to 22 bases. The CDR3 has 16 residues. Germline CDR1 reads SEHNR; CDR2 reads FQNEAQ (reference sequence). Full variable domain (outside the CDR3, taken from reference TRBV7-9 and TRBJ2-2): DTGVSQNPRHKITKRGQNVTFRCDPISEHNRLYWYRQTLGQGPEFLTYFQNEAQLEKSRLLSDRFSAERPKGSFSTLEIQRTEQGDSAMYLCAGEGGTGEDTGELFFGEGSRLTVL.

This clonotype was counted many times. The chain couples TRBV2 to TRBJ2-7; possible D gene TRBD2, 8 bases. V lost 10 bases and J 6 bases, leaving 16 bases between the germline ends. CDR1 SNHLY and CDR2 FYNNEI come from the germline V gene. This CDR3 has 12 residues. The CDR3 DNA is TGTGCCACCCGGGAGGGGGCACTCGAGCAGTACTTC. It encodes CATREGALEQYF.

The chain uses TRBV2 and TRBJ2-2; 7 nucleotides agree with TRBD1. From germline, CDR1 is SNHLY and CDR2 FYNNEI. The CDR3 consists of 16 residues. Trimming removed 8 bases from V and 4 bases from J; junction bases left unmatched: 13. DNA of the CDR3: TGTGCCAGCTCCCTTTCTCGGGACAGAAGCACCGGGGAGCTGTTTTTT. It encodes CASSLSRDRSTGELFF.

Details on this clonotype: A much larger clone lies a single base off, so this may be a read error. The chain has TRBV7-8 and TRBJ2-5; the match to TRBD1 covers 7 bases. Per the germline V gene, CDR1 is SGHVS and CDR2 is FQNEAQ. The CDR3 length is 15 residues. With V trimmed by 5 bases and J by 3 bases, 9 bases remained unmatched. CDR3: CASSALTGSEETQYF. As DNA, the CDR3 is TGTGCCAGCAGCGCCTTGACAGGGTCTGAAGAGACCCAGTACTTC.

This clonotype has only a few counts. The rearrangement uses TRBV5-4 and TRBJ2-7; either TRBD1 or TRBD2 may fit D (5 bases each). Germline CDR1 reads SGHNT; CDR2 reads YYREEE (reference sequence). The CDR3 extends over 12 amino acids. With 9 bases removed from V and 10 bases from J, the gap between germline ends came to 20 bases. CDR3 residues: CATADGAEVQYF. The CDR3 DNA reads TGTGCCACCGCTGACGGGGCCGAGGTACAGTACTTC.

This rearrangement joins TRBV14 to TRBJ2-7; no clear D gene. The CDR3 totals 13 residues. Trimming took 0 bases from V and 2 from J, leaving 5 bases between them. CDR1 is SGHDN and CDR2 is FVKESK in the germline V gene. CDR3 coding DNA: TGTGCCAGCAGCCAAGACGTTACCTACGAGCAGTACTTC. The encoded protein is CASSQDVTYEQYF. Supplemented by reference TRBV14 and TRBJ2-7, the full variable domain reads EAGVTQFPSHSVIEKGQTVTLRCDPISGHDNLYWYRRVMGKEIKFLLHFVKESKQDESGMPNNRFLAERTGGTYSTLKVQPAELEDSGVYFCASSQDVTYEQYFGPGTRLTVT.

This clonotype appeared many times. The CDR3 DNA sequence: TGTGCCAGCAGCCCTGCGCCATCTCGAGCGGGAGCCAACACCGGGGAGCTGTTTTTT. It translates to CASSPAPSRAGANTGELFF. The chain is built from TRBV6-1 and TRBJ2-2; 8 positions match TRBD2. The CDR3 has 19 amino acids. CDR1 MNHNS and CDR2 SASEGT come from the germline V gene. With V trimmed by 6 bases and J by 2 bases, 17 bases remained unmatched.

The chain links TRBV9 to TRBJ2-1; possible D gene TRBD2, 5 bases. The CDR3 runs 14 residues. CDR1 is SGDLS and CDR2 is YYNGEE in the germline V gene. V shed 0 bases and J shed 2 bases, with 6 bases lying between them. The CDR3 DNA follows: TGTGCCAGCAGCGTAGACGGGACCTACAATGAGCAGTTCTTC. Its translation: CASSVDGTYNEQFF.

The V gene is TRBV5-1, the J gene TRBJ2-2; 9 bases are a match to TRBD1. Germline trimming cut 4 bases from V and 5 bases from J; bases unmatched to any gene: 6. The CDR3 spans 15 residues. Germline CDR1 is SGHRS and CDR2 is YFSETQ. Here the CDR3 DNA reads TGCGCCAGCAGCCCCCACAGGGGGCGGACCGGGGAGCTGTTTTTT. As protein: CASSPHRGRTGELFF.

CDR3 residues: CASSPQGGTAGEKLFF. Written as DNA, the CDR3 is TGTGCCAGCAGCCCCCAGGGGGGCACAGCCGGCGAAAAACTGTTTTTT. The J gene is TRBJ1-4, the V gene TRBV7-9, with 7 bases lining up with TRBD1. The CDR3 is 16 residues long. Germline CDR1 and CDR2: SEHNR and FQNEAQ (reference sequence). V lost 5 bases to trimming and J lost 8 bases; unmatched junction nucleotides: 14.

The CDR3 loop is CASSQSHGLSGNTIYF. In nucleotides, the CDR3 is TGTGCCAGCAGCCAATCCCACGGCCTCTCTGGAAACACCATATATTTT. The chain employs TRBV3-1 and TRBJ1-3; D is ambiguous. The ends were cut back, 2 bases at V and 0 bases at J, with 11 bases in the middle. The CDR3 extends over 16 amino acids. From germline, CDR1 is LGHDT and CDR2 YNNKEL (reference sequence).

The chain employs TRBV6-2 or TRBV6-3 and TRBJ2-3; maybe TRBD2 (6 bases). With 6 bases removed from V and 1 base from J, the gap between germline ends came to 14 bases. CDR3 length equals 15 residues. The germline V gene has CDR1 MNHEY and CDR2 SVGEGT. The CDR3: CASRADPGGTDTQYF. CDR3 in DNA: TGTGCCAGCAGGGCCGATCCGGGAGGCACAGATACGCAGTATTTT.

This sequence joins TRBV27 and TRBJ2-2; 7 bases fit TRBD2. The CDR3 runs 16 residues. Trimming took 6 bases from V and 4 from J; bases not matched to a gene: 11. Germline-derived CDR1 and CDR2 are MNHEY and SMNVEV (reference sequence). The CDR3 loop reads CASRVGLAGLTGELFF. CDR3 DNA sequence: TGTGCCAGCAGAGTCGGATTAGCGGGCCTCACCGGGGAGCTGTTTTTT.

About this clonotype itself: At one end, the junction sequence differs from germline, possibly due to a read error. The J gene is TRBJ2-5, the V gene TRBV28, with a possible D match to TRBD2 (5 bases). This CDR3 comprises 14 residues. CDR1 and CDR2 from the germline V gene are MDHEN and SYDVKM. CDR3 region: CASSFSEVQEAQYF. In DNA form, the CDR3 reads TGTGCCAGCAGTTTCTCGGAGGTACAAGAGGCCCAGTACTTC.

The table lists this clonotype with a few counts. V gene TRBV7-6 combines with J gene TRBJ2-2; 9 positions match TRBD1. In germline, CDR1 is SGHVS, CDR2 FNYEAQ. V trimming: 5 bases; J trimming: 5 bases; junction bases outside the gene matches: 3. CDR3 length: 14 amino acids. CDR3 coding DNA: TGTGCCAGCAGCCAAGACAGGGGGACCGGGGAGCTGTTTTTT. Protein: CASSQDRGTGELFF.

The chain links TRBV27 to TRBJ1-2, with D tentatively TRBD1 (5 bases). Germline CDR1 and CDR2: MNHEY and SMNVEV (reference sequence). The V end was cut by 2 bases, the J end by 8 bases, with 18 bases between. The CDR3 has 15 amino acids. The CDR3 bases are TGTGCCAGCAGTTTACAGGGCGCTCCCCTATGGGGCTACACCTTC. Amino acid sequence: CASSLQGAPLWGYTF.

This clonotype has ten or more counts. The chain couples TRBV11-2 to TRBJ2-3; D may be TRBD1 (5 bases). Trimming removed 6 bases at V and 0 bases at J, with 13 bases between. There are 15 residues in the CDR3. Germline CDR1 and CDR2: SGHAT and FQNNGV. For the CDR3, the DNA is TGTGCCAGCAGGATGGGGCAGACTAGCACAGATACGCAGTATTTT. It codes for CASRMGQTSTDTQYF.

In this sample, this clonotype turned up many times. This chain links TRBV4-3 with TRBJ2-5; D may correspond to TRBD1 or TRBD2 (5 bases each). Trimming pared 2 bases from V and 5 bases from J, leaving 12 bases between. Germline CDR1 LGHNA, CDR2 YSLEER. This CDR3 has 14 amino acids. The CDR3 nucleotides are TGCGCCAGCAGCCAACAGAACGGGGCGGAGACCCAGTACTTC. It codes for CASSQQNGAETQYF.

This clonotype has ten or more counts. This chain uses TRBV7-8 with TRBJ1-5, with D perhaps matching TRBD1 (6 bases). CDR3 length equals 14 residues. Germline CDR1 SGHVS, CDR2 FQNEAQ. V was pared by 5 bases and J by 7 bases, with 15 bases between. For the CDR3, the DNA is TGTGCCAGCAGCCCCGACAGGTTGTTGCAGCCCCAGCATTTT. It codes for CASSPDRLLQPQHF.

On this clonotype itself: A much larger clone lies a single base off, so this may be a read error. The rearrangement links TRBV7-2 to TRBJ2-7; the D gene is possibly TRBD2 (5 bases). This CDR3 has 16 residues. Germline V lookup: CDR1 SGHTA, CDR2 FQGNSA. Trimming stripped 5 bases from V and 0 bases from J, with 17 bases between. This chain's CDR3 is CASSRSTGKGSYEQYF. CDR3 nucleotide sequence: TGTGCCAGCAGCCGATCGACCGGGAAGGGCTCCTACGAGCAGTACTTC.

This clonotype has just one count. The rearrangement uses TRBV12-3 or TRBV12-4 and TRBJ2-5; 7 bases map to TRBD2. Trimming cost V 6 bases and J 4 bases; bases outside gene matches: 8. The CDR3 runs to 14 residues. The CDR3 sequence: CASRFGGDGETQYF. DNA for the CDR3: TGTGCCAGCAGATTTGGGGGGGATGGAGAGACCCAGTACTTC.